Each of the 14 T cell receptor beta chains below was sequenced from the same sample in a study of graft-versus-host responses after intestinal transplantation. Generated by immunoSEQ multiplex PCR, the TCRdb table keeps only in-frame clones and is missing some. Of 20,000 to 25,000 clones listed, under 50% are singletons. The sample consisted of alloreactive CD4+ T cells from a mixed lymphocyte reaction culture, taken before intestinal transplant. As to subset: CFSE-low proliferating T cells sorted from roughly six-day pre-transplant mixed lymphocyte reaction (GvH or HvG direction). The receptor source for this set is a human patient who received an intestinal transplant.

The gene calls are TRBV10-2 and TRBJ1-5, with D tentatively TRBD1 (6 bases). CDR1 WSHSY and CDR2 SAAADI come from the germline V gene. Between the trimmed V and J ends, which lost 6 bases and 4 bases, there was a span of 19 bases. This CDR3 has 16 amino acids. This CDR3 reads CASSPAQGEGNQPQHF. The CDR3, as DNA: TGCGCCAGCAGCCCTGCACAGGGAGAGGGGAATCAGCCCCAGCATTTT.

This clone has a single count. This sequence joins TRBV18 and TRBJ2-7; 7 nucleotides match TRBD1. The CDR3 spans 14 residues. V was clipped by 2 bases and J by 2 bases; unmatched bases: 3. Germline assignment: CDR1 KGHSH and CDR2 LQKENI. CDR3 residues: CASSPNRGAYEQYF. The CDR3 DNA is TGTGCCAGCTCACCAAACAGGGGAGCCTACGAGCAGTACTTC.

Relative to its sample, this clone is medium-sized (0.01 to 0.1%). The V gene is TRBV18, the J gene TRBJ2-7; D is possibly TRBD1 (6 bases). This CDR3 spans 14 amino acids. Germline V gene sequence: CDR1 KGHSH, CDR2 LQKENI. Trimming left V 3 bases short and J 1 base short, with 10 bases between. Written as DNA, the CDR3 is TGTGCCAGCTCACCTGACAGGACTTCCTACGAGCAGTACTTC. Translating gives CASSPDRTSYEQYF.

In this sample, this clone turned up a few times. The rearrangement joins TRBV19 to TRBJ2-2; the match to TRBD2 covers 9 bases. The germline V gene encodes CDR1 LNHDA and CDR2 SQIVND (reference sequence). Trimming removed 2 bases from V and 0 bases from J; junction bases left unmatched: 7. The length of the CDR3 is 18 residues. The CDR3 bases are TGTGCCAGTAGTATATGGGGAGCGGGGGGATCGAACACCGGGGAGCTGTTTTTT. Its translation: CASSIWGAGGSNTGELFF.

The CDR3 sequence is CAISVQVEQPQHF. CDR3 nucleotides: TGTGCCATCAGTGTTCAGGTTGAGCAGCCCCAGCATTTT. J is TRBJ1-5 and V is TRBV10-3; no clear D gene. The CDR3 sequence is 13 residues long. Germline-derived CDR1 and CDR2 are ENHRY and SYGVKD. Trimming cost V 4 bases and J 7 bases, with 11 bases left between them.

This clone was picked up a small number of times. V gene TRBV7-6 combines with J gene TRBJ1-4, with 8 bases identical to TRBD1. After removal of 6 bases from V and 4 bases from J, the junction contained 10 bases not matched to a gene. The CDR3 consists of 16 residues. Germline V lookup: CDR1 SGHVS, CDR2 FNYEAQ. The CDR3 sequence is CASRARTGPFNEKLFF. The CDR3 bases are TGTGCCAGCAGAGCCCGGACAGGGCCCTTTAATGAAAAACTGTTTTTT.

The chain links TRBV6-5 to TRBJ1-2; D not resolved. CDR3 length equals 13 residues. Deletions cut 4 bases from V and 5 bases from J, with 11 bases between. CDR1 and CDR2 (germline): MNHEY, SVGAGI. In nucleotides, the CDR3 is TGTGCCAGCAGTTCCGGACTGTTATATGGCTACACCTTC. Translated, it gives CASSSGLLYGYTF.

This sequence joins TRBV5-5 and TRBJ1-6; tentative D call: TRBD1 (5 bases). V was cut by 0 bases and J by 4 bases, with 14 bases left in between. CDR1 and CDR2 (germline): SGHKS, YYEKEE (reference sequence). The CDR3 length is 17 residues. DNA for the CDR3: TGTGCCAGCAGCTTGGTCCAGGGTGGGATATATAATTCACCCCTCCACTTT. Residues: CASSLVQGGIYNSPLHF.

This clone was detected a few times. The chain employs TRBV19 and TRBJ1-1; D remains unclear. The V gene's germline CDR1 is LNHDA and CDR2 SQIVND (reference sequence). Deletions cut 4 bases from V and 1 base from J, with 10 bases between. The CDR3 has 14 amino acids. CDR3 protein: CASSKRQSNTEAFF. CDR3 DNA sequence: TGTGCCAGTAGTAAGCGGCAGTCGAACACTGAAGCTTTCTTT.

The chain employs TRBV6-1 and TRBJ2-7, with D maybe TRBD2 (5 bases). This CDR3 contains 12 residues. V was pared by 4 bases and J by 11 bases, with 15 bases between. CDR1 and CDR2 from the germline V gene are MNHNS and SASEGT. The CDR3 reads CASSAEGPPKYF. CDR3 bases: TGTGCCAGCAGTGCAGAGGGCCCCCCGAAGTACTTC.

The CDR3 bases are TGTGCCAGCAGCGAAAATCGAGAGGACGAGCAGTACTTC. It is translated as CASSENREDEQYF. The chain carries TRBV7-3 and TRBJ2-7, with D uncertain. Germline V gives CDR1 SGHTA, CDR2 FQGTGA. The CDR3 runs to 13 residues. V shed 5 bases and J shed 5 bases, with 13 bases lying between them.

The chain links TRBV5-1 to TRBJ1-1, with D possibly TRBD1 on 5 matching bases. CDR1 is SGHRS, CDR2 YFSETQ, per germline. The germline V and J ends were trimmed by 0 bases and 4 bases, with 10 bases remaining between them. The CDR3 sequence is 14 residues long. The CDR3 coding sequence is TGCGCCAGCAGCTTGGCCCAAGGGGTCACTGAAGCTTTCTTT. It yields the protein CASSLAQGVTEAFF.

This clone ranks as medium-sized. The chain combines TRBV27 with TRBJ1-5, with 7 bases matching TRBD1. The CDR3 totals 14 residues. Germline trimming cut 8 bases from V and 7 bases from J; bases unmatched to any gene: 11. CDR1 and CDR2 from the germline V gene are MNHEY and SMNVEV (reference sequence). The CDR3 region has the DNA TGTGCCAGCGCTTGGGGGACAGCAGGGCAGCCCCAGCATTTT. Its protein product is CASAWGTAGQPQHF.

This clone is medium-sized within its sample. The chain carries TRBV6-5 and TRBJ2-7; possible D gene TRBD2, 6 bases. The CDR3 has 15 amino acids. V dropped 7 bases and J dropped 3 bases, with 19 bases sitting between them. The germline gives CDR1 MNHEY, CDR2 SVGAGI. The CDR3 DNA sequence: TGTGCCAGCACCCCCAGTGGGTCGGAGGGCTACGAGCAGTACTTC. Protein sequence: CASTPSGSEGYEQYF.